The 5 T cell receptor beta chains given below trace back to one sample, sequenced in a study of T cell repertoires and Cas9 in healthy adults. Measured with immunoSEQ multiplex PCR; TCRdb has only the in-frame clones, and not every one. The sample records over 11,000 clones, 89% being singletons. What was sequenced was Tregs (CD4+, CD25+, CD127-, CD137-, CD154-) from PBMCs; culture status not recorded. The receptor set was obtained from a human donor in good health.

The chain employs TRBV2 and TRBJ1-2; 7 bases agree with TRBD1. This CDR3 region has 13 residues. J was trimmed by 7 bases and V by 10 bases; bases with no gene match: 12. CDR1 and CDR2 (germline): SNHLY, FYNNEI. CDR3 region: CAKGTRGAAGYTF. CDR3 coding DNA: TGTGCCAAGGGGACCAGGGGGGCGGCTGGCTACACCTTC.

The chain recombines TRBV11-2 with TRBJ2-2; D ambiguous. V was trimmed by 4 bases and J by 1 base, leaving 10 bases between them. This CDR3 has 15 residues. Germline V gene lookup returns CDR1 SGHAT and CDR2 FQNNGV. CDR3 DNA sequence: TGTGCCAGCAGCTCCTTCCTCCAGAACACCGGGGAGCTGTTTTTT. Its translation: CASSSFLQNTGELFF.

This chain connects TRBV5-4 to TRBJ2-1; TRBD1 agrees at 7 bases. Germline loops: CDR1 SGHNT, CDR2 YYREEE (reference sequence). There are 15 residues in the CDR3. V shed 1 base and J 7 bases; nucleotides not matched to a gene: 8. The CDR3: CASSLTTGAFNEQFF. Here the CDR3 DNA reads TGTGCCAGCAGCTTGACCACAGGGGCGTTTAATGAGCAGTTCTTC.

V usage is TRBV10-3 and J usage is TRBJ2-3; D is possibly TRBD1 or TRBD2 (5 bases each). Trimming took off 11 bases at V and 6 bases at J, with 12 bases between the two ends. The CDR3 extends over 11 amino acids. Germline V gene lookup returns CDR1 ENHRY and CDR2 SYGVKD. CDR3 region: CASEGTDTQYF. DNA of the CDR3: TGTGCCTCCGAGGGGACGGATACGCAGTATTTT.

This chain uses TRBV27 with TRBJ1-5, with 7 bases that match TRBD1. The germline V gene encodes CDR1 MNHEY and CDR2 SMNVEV (reference sequence). The CDR3 extends over 13 amino acids. The junction had 3 bases not matched to a gene; V was cut back by 5 bases and J by 5 bases. This CDR3 reads CASSQDRDQPQHF. The CDR3 DNA reads as TGTGCCAGCAGTCAAGACAGGGATCAGCCCCAGCATTTT.